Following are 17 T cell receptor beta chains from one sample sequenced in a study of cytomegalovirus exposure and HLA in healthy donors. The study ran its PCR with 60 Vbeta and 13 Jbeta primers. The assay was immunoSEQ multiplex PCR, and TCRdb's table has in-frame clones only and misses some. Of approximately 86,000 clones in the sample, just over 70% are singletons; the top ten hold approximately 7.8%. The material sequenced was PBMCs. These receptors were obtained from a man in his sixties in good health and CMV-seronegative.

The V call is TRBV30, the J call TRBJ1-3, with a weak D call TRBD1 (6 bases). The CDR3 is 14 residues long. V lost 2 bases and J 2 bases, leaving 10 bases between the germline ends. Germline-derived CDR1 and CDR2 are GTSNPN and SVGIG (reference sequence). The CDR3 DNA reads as TGTGCCTGGAGTTCAGGGGATCCTGGAAACACCATATATTTT. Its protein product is CAWSSGDPGNTIYF.

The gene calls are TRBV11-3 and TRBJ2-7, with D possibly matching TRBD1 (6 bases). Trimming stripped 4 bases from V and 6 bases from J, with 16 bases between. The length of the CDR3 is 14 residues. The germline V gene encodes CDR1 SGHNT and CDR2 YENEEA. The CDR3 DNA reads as TGTGCCAGCAGCTCCTTCAATGGGGGCCCCGAGCAGTACTTC. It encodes CASSSFNGGPEQYF.

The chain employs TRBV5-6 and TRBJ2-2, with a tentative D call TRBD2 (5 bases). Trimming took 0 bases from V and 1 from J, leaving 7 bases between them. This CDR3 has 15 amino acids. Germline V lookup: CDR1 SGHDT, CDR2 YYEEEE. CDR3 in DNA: TGTGCCAGCAGCTTGGGAGGGCGGAACACCGGGGAGCTGTTTTTT. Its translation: CASSLGGRNTGELFF.

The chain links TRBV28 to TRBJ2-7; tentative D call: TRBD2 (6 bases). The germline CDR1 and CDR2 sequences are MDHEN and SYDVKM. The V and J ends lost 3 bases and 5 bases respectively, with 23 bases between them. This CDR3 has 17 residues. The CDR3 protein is CASSFAGGLTSVNEQYF. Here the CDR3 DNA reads TGTGCCAGCAGTTTTGCCGGAGGCCTGACTAGTGTCAACGAGCAGTACTTC.

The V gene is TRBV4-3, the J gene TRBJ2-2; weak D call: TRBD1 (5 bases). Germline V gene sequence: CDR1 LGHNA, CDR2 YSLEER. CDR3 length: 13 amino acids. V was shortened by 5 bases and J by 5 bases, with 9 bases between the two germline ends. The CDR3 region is CASSSQGTGELFF. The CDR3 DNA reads TGCGCCAGCAGCTCGCAGGGAACCGGGGAGCTGTTTTTT.

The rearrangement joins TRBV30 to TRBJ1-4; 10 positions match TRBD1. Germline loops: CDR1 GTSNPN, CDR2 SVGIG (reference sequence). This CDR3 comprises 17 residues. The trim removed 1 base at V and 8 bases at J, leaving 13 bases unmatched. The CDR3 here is CAWSAAYSGQGYEKLFF. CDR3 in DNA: TGTGCCTGGAGTGCAGCTTATTCGGGACAGGGGTACGAAAAACTGTTTTTT.

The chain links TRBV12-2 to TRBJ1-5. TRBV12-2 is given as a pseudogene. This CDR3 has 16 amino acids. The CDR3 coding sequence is TGTGCAAGTCGCTTAGTGGCCCCCCGGAGGCAACGGCCCCAGCATTTT. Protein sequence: CASRLVAPRRQRPQHF.

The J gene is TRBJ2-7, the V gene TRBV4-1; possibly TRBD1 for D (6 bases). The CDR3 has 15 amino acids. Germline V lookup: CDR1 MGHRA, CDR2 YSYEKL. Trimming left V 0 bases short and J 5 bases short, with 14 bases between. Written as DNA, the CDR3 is TGCGCCAGCAGCCAAGATTTCAGGGGCAGGGACGAGCAGTACTTC. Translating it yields CASSQDFRGRDEQYF.

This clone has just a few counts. The CDR3 nucleotides are TGTGCCAGCAGCTTAGGGCCGGAATATGGAGGGACCCAGTACTTC. This encodes CASSLGPEYGGTQYF. The chain recombines TRBV7-2 with TRBJ2-5, with a possible D match to TRBD2 (5 bases). The CDR3 has 15 amino acids. In germline, CDR1 is SGHTA, CDR2 FQGNSA. V lost 1 base and J lost 7, with 16 bases in between.

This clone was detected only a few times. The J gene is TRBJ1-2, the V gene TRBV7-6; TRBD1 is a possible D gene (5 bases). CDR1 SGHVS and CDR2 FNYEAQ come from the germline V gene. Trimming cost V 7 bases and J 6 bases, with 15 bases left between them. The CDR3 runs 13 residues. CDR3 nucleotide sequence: TGTGCCAGCACCTTGGGGCAGGGTGATGGCTACACCTTC. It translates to CASTLGQGDGYTF.

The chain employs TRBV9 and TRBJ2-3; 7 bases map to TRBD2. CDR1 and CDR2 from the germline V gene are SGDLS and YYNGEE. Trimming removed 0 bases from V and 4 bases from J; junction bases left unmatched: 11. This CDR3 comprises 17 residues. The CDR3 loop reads CASSVDGWGGSPDTQYF. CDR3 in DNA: TGTGCCAGCAGCGTAGATGGTTGGGGGGGGAGCCCAGATACGCAGTATTTT. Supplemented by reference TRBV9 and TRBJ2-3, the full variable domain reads DSGVTQTPKHLITATGQRVTLRCSPRSGDLSVYWYQQSLDQGLQFLIQYYNGEERAKGNILERFSAQQFPDLHSELNLSSLELGDSALYFCASSVDGWGGSPDTQYFGPGTRLTVL.

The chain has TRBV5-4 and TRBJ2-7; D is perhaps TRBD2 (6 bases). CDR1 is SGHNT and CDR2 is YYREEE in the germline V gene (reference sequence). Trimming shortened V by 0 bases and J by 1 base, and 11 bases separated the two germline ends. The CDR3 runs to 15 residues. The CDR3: CASSLDGGGSYEQYF. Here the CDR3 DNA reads TGTGCCAGCAGCTTGGACGGGGGAGGATCCTACGAGCAGTACTTC. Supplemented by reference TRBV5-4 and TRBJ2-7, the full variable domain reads ETGVTQSPTHLIKTRGQQVTLRCSSQSGHNTVSWYQQALGQGPQFIFQYYREEENGRGNFPPRFSGLQFPNYSSELNVNALELDDSALYLCASSLDGGGSYEQYFGPGTRLTVT.

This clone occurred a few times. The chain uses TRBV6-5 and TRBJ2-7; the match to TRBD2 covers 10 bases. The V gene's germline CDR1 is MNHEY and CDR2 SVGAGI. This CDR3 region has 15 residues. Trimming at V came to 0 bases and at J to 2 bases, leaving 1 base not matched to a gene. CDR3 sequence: CASSYSSGGAYEQYF. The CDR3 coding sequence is TGTGCCAGCAGTTACTCGAGCGGGGGGGCCTACGAGCAGTACTTC.

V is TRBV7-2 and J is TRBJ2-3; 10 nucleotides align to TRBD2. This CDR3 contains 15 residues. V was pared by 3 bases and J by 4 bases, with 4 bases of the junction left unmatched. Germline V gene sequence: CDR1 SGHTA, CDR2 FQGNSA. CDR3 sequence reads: CASSFALAGADTQYF. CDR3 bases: TGTGCCAGCAGCTTCGCTCTAGCGGGGGCAGATACGCAGTATTTT.

The CDR3 DNA sequence: TGTGCCAGCAGCAAAGGGGTTCGGGGCGGGACCGACAATGAGCAGTTCTTC. This gives the protein CASSKGVRGGTDNEQFF. This chain connects TRBV21-1 to TRBJ2-1; whether TRBD2, the table's D call, matches the DNA was not checked. TRBV21-1 is classified as a pseudogene. This CDR3 comprises 17 residues.

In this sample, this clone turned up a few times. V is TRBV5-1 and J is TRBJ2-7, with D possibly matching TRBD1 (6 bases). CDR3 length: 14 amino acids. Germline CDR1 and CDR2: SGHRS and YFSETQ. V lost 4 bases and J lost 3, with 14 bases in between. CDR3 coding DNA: TGCGCCAGCAGCCCTAGGACAGACCACTACGAGCAGTACTTC. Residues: CASSPRTDHYEQYF.

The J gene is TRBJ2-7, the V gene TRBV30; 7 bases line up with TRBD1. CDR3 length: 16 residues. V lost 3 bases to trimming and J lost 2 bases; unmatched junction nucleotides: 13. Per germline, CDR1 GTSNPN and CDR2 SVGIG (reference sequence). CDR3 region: CAWRELGDSLPYEQYF. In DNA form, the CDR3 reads TGTGCCTGGAGGGAGCTCGGGGACAGCCTTCCCTACGAGCAGTACTTC.